This record looks at one T cell receptor (beta chain) sequence and its context. Its cognate antigen has yet to be identified. Per-nucleotide qualities are absent, and no much larger clonotype sits a single base away. The sample's time point label, in plain terms: resected brain tissue, or blood drawn just prior to surgery. The surgery cases showing the highest brain T cell transcript signatures were chosen for TCR beta chain sequencing of brain tissue and, when available, of blood. Patients had been treated with at least one anti-epileptic drug before surgery. TCR-sequenced patients were children with drug-resistant epilepsy due to tuberous sclerosis complex, focal cortical dysplasia, Rasmussen encephalitis or hemimegalencephaly. The Monarch genomic DNA purification kit was used to extract bulk genomic DNA from unsorted brain tissue and whole blood. This sample is part of a study of brain T cells in children with intractable seizures (dated by TCRdb to the early 2020s). Regarding the complete study: As a first screen for immune gene transcripts, resected brain tissue from 50 or so pediatric epilepsy surgery cases was run on a NanoString immunology panel. Of the roughly 12 selected surgery cases, pre-surgery blood was also sequenced for eight, so four had brain tissue only.

Study-wide findings and limitations: Because pre- and post-surgery blood were sequenced to different depths, clones absent from the pre-surgery sample may reflect undersampling. Viral specificity was inferred solely from CDR3 sequence similarity, and the HCMV serostatus of the patients was not known.

The immunoSEQ assay was used to generate TCR beta chain sequences from genomic DNA. The source study handled its data this way. CDR3 sequences not starting with the conserved framework cysteine at position 104 were manually removed. To get clonality, the normalized Shannon's Diversity Index was subtracted from one, giving values from 0 (maximal diversity) to 1 (oligoclonal). Chi-squared comparison-of-proportions tests were used to check whether the frequency of the same CDR3 differed between samples, for example brain versus blood. Public clonotypes were identified through searches of immuneACCESS, and similarity to known antiviral clonotypes was evaluated with the VDJdb browser. The table was pulled from immuneACCESS by TCRdb, which kept in-frame rearrangements only. Such tables lose some clones; where checked, under half of the loss comes from unresolved V genes, and the rest has no known cause. Clone size and V and J calls were adopted from that table, with D and trimming inferred from the DNA. In all, the sample holds some 41,000 clones, and 75% to 95% of those were seen once. The ten largest clones represent 6.3% of the sample.

The source material was peripheral blood, sampled at surgery. The clonotype originates from a girl aged 2 to 10 with tuberous sclerosis and intractable seizures.

The CDR3 here reads CASSPETGANVLTF. The bases are TGTGCCAGCTCACCCGAGACTGGGGCCAACGTCCTGACTTTC. The chain employs TRBV18 and TRBJ2-6, with no D gene named confidently. The CDR3 runs 14 residues from the cysteine to the phenylalanine. Only CDR3 DNA remains: 42 bases, in frame from the first base. Per the germline V gene, KGHSH is the CDR1 and LQKENI is the CDR2. At the junction V is shortened by 3 bases and J by 2 bases, with 5 bases in between.